This note documents a single TCR beta chain sequence. The antigen remains undetermined. These data are taken from a study of T cell responses to AZD1222 COVID-19 vaccine. Generated by immunoSEQ multiplex PCR, the TCRdb table keeps only in-frame clones and is missing some. The table lists about 150,000 clones, 85% to 95% of them singletons. Broader study findings: Most donors were white British and more were female, and clonal diversity was possibly underestimated.

Pooling of second doses given at about 4 or about 12 weeks was done. The CDR3 sequence is 14 residues long. Per germline, CDR1 LNHDA and CDR2 SQIVND (reference sequence). Trimming cost V 8 bases and J 10 bases, with 18 bases left between them. The rearrangement joins TRBV19 to TRBJ1-6, with D tentatively TRBD1 (6 bases). The sequence was obtained from an adult who received the AZD1222 COVID-19 vaccine. The sample consisted of peripheral blood, taken 28 days after the second AZD1222 dose. CDR3 sequence (DNA): TGTGCCAGTTCGACCACAGGGACCAACTCACCCCTCCACTTT. Protein: CASSTTGTNSPLHF.